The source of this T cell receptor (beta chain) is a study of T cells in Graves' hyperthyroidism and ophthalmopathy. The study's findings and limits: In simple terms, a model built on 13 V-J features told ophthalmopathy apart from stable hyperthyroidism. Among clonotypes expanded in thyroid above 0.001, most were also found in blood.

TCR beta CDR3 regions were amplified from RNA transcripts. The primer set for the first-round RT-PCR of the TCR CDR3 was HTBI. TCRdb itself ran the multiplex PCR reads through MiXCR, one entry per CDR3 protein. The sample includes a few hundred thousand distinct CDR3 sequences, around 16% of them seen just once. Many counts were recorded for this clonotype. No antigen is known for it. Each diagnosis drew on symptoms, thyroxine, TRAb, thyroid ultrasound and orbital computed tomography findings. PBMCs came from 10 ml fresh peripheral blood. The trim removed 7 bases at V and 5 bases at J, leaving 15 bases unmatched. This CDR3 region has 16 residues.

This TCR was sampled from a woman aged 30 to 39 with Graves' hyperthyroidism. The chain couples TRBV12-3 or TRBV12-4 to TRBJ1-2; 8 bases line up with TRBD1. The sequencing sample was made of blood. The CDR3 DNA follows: TGTGCCAGCACCAACCCGGGCACAGGGGGGGTATATGGCTACACCTTC. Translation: CASTNPGTGGVYGYTF.